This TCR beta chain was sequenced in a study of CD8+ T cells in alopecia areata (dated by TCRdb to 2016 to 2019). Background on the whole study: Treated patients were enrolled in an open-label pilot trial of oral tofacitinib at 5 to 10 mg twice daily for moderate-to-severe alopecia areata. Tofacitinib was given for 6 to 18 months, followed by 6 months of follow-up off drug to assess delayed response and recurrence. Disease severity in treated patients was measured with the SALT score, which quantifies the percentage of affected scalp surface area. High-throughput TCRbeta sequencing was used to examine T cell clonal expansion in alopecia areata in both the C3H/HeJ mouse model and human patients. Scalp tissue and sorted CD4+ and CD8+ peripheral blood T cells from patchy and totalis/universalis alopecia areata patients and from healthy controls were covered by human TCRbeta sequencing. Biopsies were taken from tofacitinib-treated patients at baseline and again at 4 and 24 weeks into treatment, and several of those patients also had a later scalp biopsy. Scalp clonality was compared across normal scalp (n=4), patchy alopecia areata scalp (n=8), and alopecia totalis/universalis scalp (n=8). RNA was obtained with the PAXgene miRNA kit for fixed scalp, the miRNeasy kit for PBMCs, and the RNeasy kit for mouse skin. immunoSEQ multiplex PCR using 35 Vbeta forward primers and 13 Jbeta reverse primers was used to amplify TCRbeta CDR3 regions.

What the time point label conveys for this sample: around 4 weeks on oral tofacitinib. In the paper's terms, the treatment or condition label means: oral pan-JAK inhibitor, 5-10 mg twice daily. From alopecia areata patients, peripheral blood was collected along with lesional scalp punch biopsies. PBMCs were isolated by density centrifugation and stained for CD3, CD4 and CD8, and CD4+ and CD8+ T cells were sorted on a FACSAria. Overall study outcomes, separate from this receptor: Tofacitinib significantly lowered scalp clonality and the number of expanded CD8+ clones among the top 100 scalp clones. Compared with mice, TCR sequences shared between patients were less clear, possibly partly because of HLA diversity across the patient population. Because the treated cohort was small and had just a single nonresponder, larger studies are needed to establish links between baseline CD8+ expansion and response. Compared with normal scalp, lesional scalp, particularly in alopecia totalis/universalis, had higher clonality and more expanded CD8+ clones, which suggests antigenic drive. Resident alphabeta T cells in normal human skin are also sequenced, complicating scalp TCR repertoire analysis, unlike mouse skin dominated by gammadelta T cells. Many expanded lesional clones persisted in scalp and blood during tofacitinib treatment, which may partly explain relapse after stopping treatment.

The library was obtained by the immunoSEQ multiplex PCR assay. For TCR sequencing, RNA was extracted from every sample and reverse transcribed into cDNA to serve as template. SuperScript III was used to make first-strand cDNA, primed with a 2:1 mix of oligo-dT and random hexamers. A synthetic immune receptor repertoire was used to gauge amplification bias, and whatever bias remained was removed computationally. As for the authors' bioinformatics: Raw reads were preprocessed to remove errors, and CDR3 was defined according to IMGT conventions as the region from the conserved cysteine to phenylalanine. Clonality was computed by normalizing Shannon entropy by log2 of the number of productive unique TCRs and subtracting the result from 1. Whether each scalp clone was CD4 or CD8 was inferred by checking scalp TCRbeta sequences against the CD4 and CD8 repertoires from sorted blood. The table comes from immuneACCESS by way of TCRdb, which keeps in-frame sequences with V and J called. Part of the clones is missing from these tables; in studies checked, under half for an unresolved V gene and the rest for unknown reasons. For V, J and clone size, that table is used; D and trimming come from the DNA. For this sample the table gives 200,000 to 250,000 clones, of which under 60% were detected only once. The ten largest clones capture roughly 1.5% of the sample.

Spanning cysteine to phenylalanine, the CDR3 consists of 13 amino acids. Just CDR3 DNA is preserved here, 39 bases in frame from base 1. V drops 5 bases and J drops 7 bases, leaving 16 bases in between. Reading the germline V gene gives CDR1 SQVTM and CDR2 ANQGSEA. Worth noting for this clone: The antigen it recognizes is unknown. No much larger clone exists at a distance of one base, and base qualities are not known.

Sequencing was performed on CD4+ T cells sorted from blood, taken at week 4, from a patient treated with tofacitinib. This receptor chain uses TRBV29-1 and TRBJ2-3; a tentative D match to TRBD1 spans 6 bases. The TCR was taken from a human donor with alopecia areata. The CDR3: CSVTGRGSNTQYF. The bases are TGCAGCGTTACAGGAAGGGGGTCAAATACGCAGTATTTT.